This T cell receptor beta chain was captured by sequencing in a study of control samples from healthy donors and cancer patients. The protocol was immunoSEQ multiplex PCR, while the TCRdb copy is restricted to in-frame clones and leaves out a portion. The data hold over 85,000 clones, with 84% observed a single time. The CDR3 is 15 residues long. CDR1 and CDR2 from the germline V gene are KGHSH and LQKENI. Trimming at V came to 2 bases and at J to 7 bases, leaving 4 bases not matched to a gene. This clone is a singleton in its sample. This TCR came from a man in his sixties or seventies with lung cancer. Sequenced input: PBMCs. This rearrangement joins TRBV18 to TRBJ1-6; 8 nucleotides line up with TRBD1. In nucleotides, the CDR3 is TGTGCCAGCTCACCAGGACAGGGAAGGAATTCACCCCTCCACTTT. Encoded protein: CASSPGQGRNSPLHF. Based on the CDR3 plus reference TRBV18 and TRBJ1-6, the full variable domain is NAGVMQNPRHLVRRRGQEARLRCSPMKGHSHVYWYRQLPEEGLKFMVYLQKENIIDESGMPKERFSAEFPKEGPSILRIQQVVRGDSAAYFCASSPGQGRNSPLHFGNGTRLTVT.